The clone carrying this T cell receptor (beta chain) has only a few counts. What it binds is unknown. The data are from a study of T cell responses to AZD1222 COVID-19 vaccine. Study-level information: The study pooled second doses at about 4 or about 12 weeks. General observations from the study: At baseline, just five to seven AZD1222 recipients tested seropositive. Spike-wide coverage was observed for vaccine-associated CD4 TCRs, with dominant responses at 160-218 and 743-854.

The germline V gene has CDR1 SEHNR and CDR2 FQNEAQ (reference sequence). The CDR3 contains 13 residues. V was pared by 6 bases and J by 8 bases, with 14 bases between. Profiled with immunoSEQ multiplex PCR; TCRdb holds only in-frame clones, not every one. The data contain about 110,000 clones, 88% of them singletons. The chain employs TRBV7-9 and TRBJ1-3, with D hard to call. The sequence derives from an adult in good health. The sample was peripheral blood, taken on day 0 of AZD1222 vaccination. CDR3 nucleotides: TGTGCCAGCAGTACGGACGTTCGGGACACCATATATTTT. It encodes CASSTDVRDTIYF.